The 8 T cell receptor beta chains in this list originate from one sample, sequenced in a study of T-cell reconstitution after alpha-beta-depleted transplantation in children (dated by TCRdb to the mid-2010s). Library preparation was by PCR. Instrument used: Illumina HiSeq 2500. TCR library preparation used molecular barcoding, with unique molecular identifiers applied to normalize quantification of the TCRbeta repertoire. Using fastp at Q25 and MiXCR, TCRdb reprocessed the public reads and kept productive beta chains. Here each entry gathers all rows of one CDR3 protein and keeps the most common genes and DNA. The sample yields approximately 110,000 distinct CDR3 sequences; 20% to 25% were counted once. The ten largest make up 10% to 13% of the sample. The sample's treatment or condition label, decoded: allogeneic hematopoietic cell transplantation with graft depleted of TCRalphabeta T cells and CD19 B cells.

The sequenced sample was PBMCs, mostly from graft donor cells, obtained 180 days after TCRalphabeta/CD19-depleted stem cell transplant. Source of these receptors: a male patient aged 2 to 9 who had a stem cell transplant for chronic granulomatous disease, so the T cells may come from the graft donor.

The CDR3 protein is CSAREAAIAKNIQYF. The CDR3 DNA follows: TGCAGTGCTAGAGAGGCAGCTATAGCCAAAAACATTCAGTACTTC. This chain links TRBV20-1 with TRBJ2-4; D not resolved. The CDR3 runs to 15 residues. Deletions cut 0 bases from V and 0 bases from J, with 9 bases between. CDR1 is DFQATT, CDR2 SNEGSKA, per germline (reference sequence).

There are a few counts of this clonotype. V is TRBV20-1 and J is TRBJ1-2; 7 bases are a match to TRBD1. J gave up 9 bases and V 6 bases, and 10 bases lay outside the gene matches. The CDR3 runs to 12 residues. Germline V gene lookup returns CDR1 DFQATT and CDR2 SNEGSKA (reference sequence). CDR3 coding DNA: TGCAGTGCGCCAGACAGGGAACTAAGCTACACCTTC. It specifies CSAPDRELSYTF.

The chain carries TRBV20-1 and TRBJ2-7; no clear D. Trimming shortened V by 0 bases and J by 1 base, and 13 bases separated the two germline ends. The CDR3 is 15 amino acids. Germline lookup yields CDR1 DFQATT and CDR2 SNEGSKA (reference sequence). The DNA for the CDR3 is TGCAGTGCTAGAGAGTTAGACCGTCCATCCTACGAGCAGTACTTC. Protein product: CSARELDRPSYEQYF.

J is TRBJ2-1 and V is TRBV29-1; D is ambiguous. Trimming removed 1 base at V and 0 bases at J, with 13 bases between. The V gene's germline CDR1 is SQVTM and CDR2 ANQGSEA. The CDR3 is made up of 16 amino acids. CDR3 sequence: CSVEGLPWNSYNEQFF. In nucleotides, the CDR3 is TGCAGCGTTGAAGGCCTACCTTGGAACTCCTACAATGAGCAGTTCTTC.

This clonotype showed up many times. Here the CDR3 reads CASSFDRGMFGGYTF. The DNA for the CDR3 is TGTGCCAGCAGCTTTGACAGGGGGATGTTTGGAGGCTACACCTTC. The genes are TRBV5-5 and TRBJ1-2, with TRBD1 identical over 9 bases. The CDR3 sequence is 15 residues long. The V gene end was trimmed by 2 bases and the J gene end by 8 bases; junction bases not matched to a gene: 10. In germline, CDR1 is SGHKS, CDR2 YYEKEE (reference sequence).

The sample holds many counts of this clonotype. The chain uses TRBV5-1 and TRBJ2-2, with D uncertain. The V gene lost 0 bases and the J gene lost 0 bases, with 9 bases spanning the gap. Looked up from germline, CDR1 is SGHRS and CDR2 is YFSETQ. The CDR3 extends over 16 amino acids. CDR3 sequence (DNA): TGCGCCAGCAGCTTGGGTATGGACGCGAACACCGGGGAGCTGTTTTTT. This codes for CASSLGMDANTGELFF.

This clonotype was counted once. A much more abundant neighbour one base away suggests this may be a read error. The chain recombines TRBV7-9 with TRBJ2-3, with D possibly TRBD1 on 6 matching bases. Germline assignment: CDR1 SEHNR and CDR2 FQNEAQ (reference sequence). CDR3 size: 15 residues. DNA of the CDR3: TGTGCCAGCAGCCTCTTCCCAGACAGGTCAGATATGCAGTATTTT. Protein: CASSLFPDRSDMQYF.

This clonotype was counted between two and nine times. This rearrangement joins TRBV7-2 to TRBJ2-1; D is uncertain. The CDR3 spans 15 residues. V was shortened by 1 base and J by 0 bases, with 7 bases between the two germline ends. Germline CDR1 is SGHTA and CDR2 is FQGNSA. CDR3 loop: CASSLVGVSYNEQFF. The DNA for the CDR3 is TGTGCCAGCAGCTTAGTTGGGGTCTCCTACAATGAGCAGTTCTTC. Together with reference TRBV7-2 and TRBJ2-1, the CDR3 gives the full variable domain: GAGVSQSPSNKVTEKGKDVELRCDPISGHTALYWYRQSLGQGLEFLIYFQGNSAPDKSGLPSDRFSAERTGGSVSTLTIQRTQQEDSAVYLCASSLVGVSYNEQFFGPGTRLTVL.